Listed below are T cell receptor beta chains from one sample, sequenced in a study of blood T cells in healthy people across ages. TCRdb analysed the 5' RACE reads with MiXCR anew, one entry per CDR3 protein. Here the sample spans about 640,000 distinct CDR3 sequences, approximately 30% being singletons. The sequenced sample consisted of blood. These TCRs come from an elderly woman in good health. The CDR3 runs from the conserved cysteine through the conserved F or W. D genes are given only for firm matches. Some rows have no size entry. The others give once, few or many, or a class for an expanded clone.

J gene,V gene,clone size,D gene,CDR3 DNA,CDR3 protein
TRBJ2-5,TRBV6-1,many,-,TGTGCCAGCAGTATTTCGACAGGAAACCAAGAGACCCAGTACTTC,CASSISTGNQETQYF
TRBJ1-1,TRBV7-2,-,-,TGTGCCAGCAGCCACACCCGTATGAACACTGAAGCTTTCTTT,CASSHTRMNTEAFF
TRBJ1-6,TRBV20-1,many,-,TGCAGTGCTAGATCACCGGTTATAAATTCACCCCTCCACTTT,CSARSPVINSPLHF
TRBJ2-5,TRBV20-1,many,TRBD2,TGCAGTGCCAACCCTACTAGCGGGGGGGCCTTTCAGACCCAGTACTTC,CSANPTSGGAFQTQYF
TRBJ2-2,TRBV5-5,few,-,TGTGCCAGCAGCTCTTCAGGGAGAAACACCGGGGAGCTGTTTTTT,CASSSSGRNTGELFF
TRBJ2-5,TRBV7-9,-,-,TGTGCCAGCAGCTTAGCGAAGGCGACTGCTGAGACCCAGTACTTC,CASSLAKATAETQYF
TRBJ1-1,TRBV15,-,-,TGTGCCACCAGCAGAGCGGGAAGGACTGAAGCTTTCTTT,CATSRAGRTEAFF
TRBJ2-7,TRBV4-2,-,TRBD1,TGTACCAGCAGCCAAGGTTACCGGGACAGCTACGAGCAGTACTTC,CTSSQGYRDSYEQYF
TRBJ2-1,TRBV6-5,-,TRBD2,TGTGCCACCCGGCGGGGGATCTCCTACAATGAGCAGTTCTTC,CATRRGISYNEQFF
TRBJ2-1,TRBV15,-,-,TGTGCCACTCAAGCGACAGGTCCATACAATGAGCAGTTCTTC,CATQATGPYNEQFF
TRBJ2-3,TRBV7-8,many,-,TGTGCCAGCAGCTTACTGTGGGGGTCCCTCACAGATACGCAGTATTTT,CASSLLWGSLTDTQYF
TRBJ2-1,TRBV3-1,many,-,TGTGCCAGCAGCCAAGACAGGAGTCGTGGGGATGAGCAGTTCTTC,CASSQDRSRGDEQFF
TRBJ2-5,TRBV20-1,few,-,TGCGGTGCAGGCTTCCCTGGGGGAAAGACCCAGTACTTC,CGAGFPGGKTQYF
TRBJ2-5,TRBV20-1,-,-,TGCAGTGCTAGAAAGTTGGCAAGGGAGACCCAGTACTTC,CSARKLARETQYF
TRBJ1-2,TRBV5-1,-,-,TGCGCCAGCAGCTCCGGGACTTCTTCGTATGGCTACACCTTC,CASSSGTSSYGYTF
TRBJ1-2,TRBV5-1,many,-,TGCGCCAGCAGCCAACAAACCCAGGGCTATGGCTACACCTTC,CASSQQTQGYGYTF
TRBJ2-7,TRBV27,few,-,TGTGCCAGCAGCCGACCGACAGGGAGGGGTGACGAGCAGTACTTC,CASSRPTGRGDEQYF
TRBJ1-6,TRBV4-3,many,-,TGCGCCAGCAGCCAAAATACCAATTCACCCCTCCACTTT,CASSQNTNSPLHF
TRBJ2-7,TRBV2,few,TRBD1,TGTGCCAGCAGGGACCCTCAGGGGGCAAATTACAATGAGCAGTACTTC,CASRDPQGANYNEQYF
TRBJ1-2,TRBV3-1,-,TRBD1,TGTGCCAGCAGCCAAGGGGGACAGCTCTATGGCTACACCTTC,CASSQGGQLYGYTF
TRBJ1-5,TRBV20-1,-,-,TGCAGTGCCGGAGGGAGGTCAGGGCAGCCCCAGCATTTT,CSAGGRSGQPQHF
TRBJ2-5,TRBV20-1,-,-,TGCAGTGCTAGAGACCGGGGCCCGACCCAGTACTTC,CSARDRGPTQYF